This TCR beta chain was documented in a study of human T cells and chemical hapten exposure. The overall study: The sensitizing agent was 2% DPC, placed on about 2 cm by about 2 cm of upper inner arm skin. Across its roughly 22 weeks, the study gave patients weekly diphenylcyclopropenone doses to the scalp. From small differences in pooled library volume came most of the variation in per-sample TCR yields.

Specified time point: patch test 1, 2 weeks after DPC sensitization. Treatment given: therapeutic diphenylcyclopropenone sensitization with weekly scalp DPC. Original processing notes: Per-sample TCR counts ranged from about 20,000 to 690,600, median about 90,000. TCRdb re-called the RACE reads through MiXCR, storing one row per CDR3 protein. TCRdb's processing, not the authors' own work, is the source of the V and J calls. The sample shows more than 65,000 distinct CDR3 sequences, roughly 7.2% of them seen only once. This clonotype appeared a few times. V was pared by 3 bases and J by 2 bases, with 8 bases between. Germline-derived CDR1 and CDR2 are MNHNS and SASEGT. This CDR3 spans 14 amino acids.

The TCR sequence derives from a woman aged 25 to 45 with alopecia areata. Some clones in this sample may be carry-over from other donors' samples. The chain couples TRBV6-1 to TRBJ1-5; D unclear. Sequences were derived from whole blood, sampled in connection with sensitization to the hapten diphenylcyclopropenone (DPC). The DNA of the CDR3 is TGTGCCAGCAGTGATTTCTCTGGCAATCAGCCCCAGCATTTT. Translation: CASSDFSGNQPQHF.